This T cell receptor (beta chain) was retrieved from a study of Graves' ophthalmopathy and Graves' hyperthyroidism. Overall study context: No treatment had been given when peripheral blood was collected at initial diagnosis.

Study results and caveats: A 13-signature model separated ophthalmopathy from stable hyperthyroidism, just over 85% sensitivity, around 78% specificity. The model predicted ophthalmopathy progression with 65% to 71% sensitivity and approximately 72% specificity. The majority of expanded thyroid clonotypes above 0.001 frequency also occurred in blood.

This clonotype was picked up many times. Its antigen is not identified. For repertoire sequencing, the TCR beta CDR3 regions were amplified from RNA transcripts. Second-round multiplex PCR came after first-round RT-PCR with HTBI primers. One entry per CDR3 protein results from TCRdb running MiXCR on the multiplex PCR reads. The table lists roughly 400,000 distinct CDR3 sequences, approximately 15% of them singletons, with approximately 7% in the top ten. V lost 6 bases, J lost 4 bases, and 5 bases stayed unmatched. Germline CDR1 is MNHNS and CDR2 is SASEGT. This CDR3 is 14 amino acids long. The chain carries TRBV6-1 and TRBJ1-5; TRBD1 aligns across 8 bases. Source material: peripheral blood. This clonotype was obtained from a young woman with stable Graves' hyperthyroidism. CDR3 loop: CASRPTGGNQPQHF. The CDR3, as DNA: TGTGCCAGCAGGCCTACAGGGGGAAATCAGCCCCAGCATTTT.